This T cell receptor beta chain was captured by sequencing in a study of T cell repertoires in cytomegalovirus infection. This clonotype was recorded a few times. Each CDR3 protein is one row after TCRdb ran MiXCR on the reads. The sample includes around 450,000 distinct CDR3 sequences, about a third seen only once; the top ten take around 15%. Looked up from germline, CDR1 is LGHDT and CDR2 is YNNKEL (reference sequence). This CDR3 has 15 residues. V was trimmed by 4 bases and J by 0 bases, leaving 12 bases between them. This chain connects TRBV3-1 to TRBJ1-1; tentative D call: TRBD1 (6 bases). The source of this sequence is a human donor in good health (CMV status not recorded). Some clones in this sample may be carry-over from other donors' samples. Sequenced material: PBMCs. DNA for the CDR3: TGTGCCAGCAGCCGCCTGGACAGCATGAACACTGAAGCTTTCTTT. It translates to CASSRLDSMNTEAFF.